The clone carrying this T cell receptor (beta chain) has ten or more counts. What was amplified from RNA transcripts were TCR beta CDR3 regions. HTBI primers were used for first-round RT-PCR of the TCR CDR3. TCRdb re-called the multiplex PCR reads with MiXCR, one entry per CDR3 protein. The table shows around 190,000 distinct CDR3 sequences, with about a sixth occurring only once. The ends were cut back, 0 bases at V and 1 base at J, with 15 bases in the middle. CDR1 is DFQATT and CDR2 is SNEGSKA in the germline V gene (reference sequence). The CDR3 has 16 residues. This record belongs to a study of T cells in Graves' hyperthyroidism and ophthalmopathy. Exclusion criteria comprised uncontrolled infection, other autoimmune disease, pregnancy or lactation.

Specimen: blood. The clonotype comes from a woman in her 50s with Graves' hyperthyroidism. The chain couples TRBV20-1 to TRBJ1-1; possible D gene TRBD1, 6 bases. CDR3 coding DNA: TGCAGTGCTAGAGACCTCCGGGAACAGGGGAACACTGAAGCTTTCTTT. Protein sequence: CSARDLREQGNTEAFF.